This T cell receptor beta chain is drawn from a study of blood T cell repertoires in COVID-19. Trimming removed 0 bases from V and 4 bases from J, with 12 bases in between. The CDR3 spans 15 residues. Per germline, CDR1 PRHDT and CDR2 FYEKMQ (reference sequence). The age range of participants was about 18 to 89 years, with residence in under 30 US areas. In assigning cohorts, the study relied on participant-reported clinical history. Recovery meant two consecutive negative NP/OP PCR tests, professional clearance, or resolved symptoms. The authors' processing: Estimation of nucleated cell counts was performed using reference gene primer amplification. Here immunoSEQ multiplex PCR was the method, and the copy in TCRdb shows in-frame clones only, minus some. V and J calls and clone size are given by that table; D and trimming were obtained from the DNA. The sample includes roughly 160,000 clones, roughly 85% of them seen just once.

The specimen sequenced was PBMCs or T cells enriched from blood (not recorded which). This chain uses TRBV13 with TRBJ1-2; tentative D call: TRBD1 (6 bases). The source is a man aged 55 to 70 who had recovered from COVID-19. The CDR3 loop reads CASSLGRTGLYGYTF. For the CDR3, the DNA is TGTGCCAGCAGCTTAGGAAGAACAGGGCTCTATGGCTACACCTTC. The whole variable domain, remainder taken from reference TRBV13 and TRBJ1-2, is AAGVIQSPRHLIKEKRETATLKCYPIPRHDTVYWYQQGPGQDPQFLISFYEKMQSDKGSIPDRFSAQQFSDYHSELNMSSLELGDSALYFCASSLGRTGLYGYTFGSGTRLTVV.